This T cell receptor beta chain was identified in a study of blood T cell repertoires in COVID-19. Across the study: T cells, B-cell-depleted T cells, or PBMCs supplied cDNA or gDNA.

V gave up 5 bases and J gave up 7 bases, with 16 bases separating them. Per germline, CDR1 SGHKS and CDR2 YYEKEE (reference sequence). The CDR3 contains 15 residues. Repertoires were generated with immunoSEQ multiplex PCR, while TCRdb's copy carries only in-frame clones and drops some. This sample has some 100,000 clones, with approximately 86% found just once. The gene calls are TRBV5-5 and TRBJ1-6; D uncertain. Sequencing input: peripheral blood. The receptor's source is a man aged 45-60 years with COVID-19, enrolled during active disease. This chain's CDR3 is CASRLIPILNSPLHF. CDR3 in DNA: TGTGCCAGCAGGCTAATCCCAATACTAAATTCACCCCTCCACTTT.